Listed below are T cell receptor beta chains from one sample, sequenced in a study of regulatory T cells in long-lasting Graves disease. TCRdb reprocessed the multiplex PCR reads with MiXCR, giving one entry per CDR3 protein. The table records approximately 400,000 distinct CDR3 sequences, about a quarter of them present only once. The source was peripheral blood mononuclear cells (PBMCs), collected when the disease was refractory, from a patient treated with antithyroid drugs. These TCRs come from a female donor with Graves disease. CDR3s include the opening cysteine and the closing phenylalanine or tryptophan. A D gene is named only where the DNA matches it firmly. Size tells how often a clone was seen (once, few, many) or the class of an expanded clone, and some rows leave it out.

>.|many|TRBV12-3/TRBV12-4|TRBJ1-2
TGTGCCAGCAGGACAGGTCCCAGTGGCTACACCTTC
CASRTGPSGYTF
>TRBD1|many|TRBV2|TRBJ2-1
TGTGCCAGCAGTGGACAGACAGGGAAATACAATGAGCAGTTCTTC
CASSGQTGKYNEQFF
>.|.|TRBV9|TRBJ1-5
TGTGCCAGCAGCGTAGGGAACAGCGGAAATCAGCCCCAGCATTTT
CASSVGNSGNQPQHF
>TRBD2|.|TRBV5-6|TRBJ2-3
TGTGCCAGCAGCTTGCGGCGGGAGGCCGCTCGGACGCAGTATTTT
CASSLRREAARTQYF
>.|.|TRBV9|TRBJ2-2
TGTGCCAGCGGACTCGGGCTTGGAGCCGGGGAGCTGTTTTTT
CASGLGLGAGELFF
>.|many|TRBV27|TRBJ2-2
TGTGCCAGCAGTTTACTGGCAGGGTCCAGGGAGCTGTTTTTT
CASSLLAGSRELFF
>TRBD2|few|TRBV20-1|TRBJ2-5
TGCAGTGCTGCCAGACTAGCGGGGGGCCAAGAGACCCAGTACTTC
CSAARLAGGQETQYF
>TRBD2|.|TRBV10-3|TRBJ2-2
TGTGCCATCAGTGACGGCGTGAGACTAGCTGTAAATACCGGGGAGCTGTTTTTT
CAISDGVRLAVNTGELFF
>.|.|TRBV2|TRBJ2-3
TGTGCCAGCAGTGCCCCAGATACGCAGTATTTT
CASSAPDTQYF
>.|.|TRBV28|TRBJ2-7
TGTGCCAGCAGTTGGAAGGTGGGAGGTCTCAAGAACTACGAGCAGTACTTC
CASSWKVGGLKNYEQYF
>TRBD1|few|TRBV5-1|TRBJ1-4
TGCGCCAGCAGCCTCTCCCCGGGACAGGGGGACAAAAAACTGTTTTTT
CASSLSPGQGDKKLFF
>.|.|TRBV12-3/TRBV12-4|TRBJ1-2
TGTGCCAGCAGTCCACAGGGATTGGTTGGCTACACCTTC
CASSPQGLVGYTF
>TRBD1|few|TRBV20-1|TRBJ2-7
TGCAGTGCTCCGCTCCGGGACAGGGTAGACGAGCAGTACTTC
CSAPLRDRVDEQYF
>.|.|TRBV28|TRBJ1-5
TGTGCCAGCAGTTTCCTCCAAACCAATCAGCCCCAGCATTTT
CASSFLQTNQPQHF
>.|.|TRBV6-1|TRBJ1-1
TGTGCCAGCAGTGAACGAAGTCAGGGCAATGAAGCTTTCTTT
CASSERSQGNEAFF
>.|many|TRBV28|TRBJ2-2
TGTGCCAGCAGTACCCGACAGGTCGGCGGGGAGCTGTTTTTT
CASSTRQVGGELFF
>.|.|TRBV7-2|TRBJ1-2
TGTGCCAGCAGCTTGGAAGGGACGGGGGGCCGCTACACCTTC
CASSLEGTGGRYTF
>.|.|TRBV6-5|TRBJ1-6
TGTGCCAGCAGTTACGCCTCAGGGCCCCATAATTCACCCCTCCACTTT
CASSYASGPHNSPLHF
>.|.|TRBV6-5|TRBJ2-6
TGTGCCAGCAGTTACGTTGGGGCCAACGTCCTGACTTTC
CASSYVGANVLTF
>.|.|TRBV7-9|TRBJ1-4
TGTGCCAGCAGCCCTCAGACCGTGGGTTTTGAAAAACTGTTTTTT
CASSPQTVGFEKLFF
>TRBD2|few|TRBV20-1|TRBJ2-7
TGCAGTGCTAGAGATGGGTCAGGCGGGAGCCCTTACGAGCAGTACTTC
CSARDGSGGSPYEQYF
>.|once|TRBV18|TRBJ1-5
TGTGCCAGCTCACCATCAGGGCCACAGCCCCAGCATTTT
CASSPSGPQPQHF
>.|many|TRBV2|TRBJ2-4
TGTGCCAGCAGTGAAGGGGGCGACTTTAGTTTAGGCATTCAGTACTTC
CASSEGGDFSLGIQYF
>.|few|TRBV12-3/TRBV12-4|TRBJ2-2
TGTGCCAGCAGTTTATGGGAGCGGACATCGGGCACCGGGGAGCTGTTTTTT
CASSLWERTSGTGELFF
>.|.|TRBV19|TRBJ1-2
TGTGCCAGTATCAGGACGGGGACCTCGGCCTATGGCTACACCTTC
CASIRTGTSAYGYTF
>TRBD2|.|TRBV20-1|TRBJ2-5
TGCAGTGCTAGGGAAGTCGGACTAGCGGGGAACCACCAAGAGACCCAGTACTTC
CSAREVGLAGNHQETQYF
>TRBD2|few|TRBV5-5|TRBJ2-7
TGTGCCAGCAGCATGCGCCGGACTAGCGGATCCTACGAGCAGTACTTC
CASSMRRTSGSYEQYF
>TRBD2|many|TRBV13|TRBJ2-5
TGTGCCAGCAGCCCGGGACTAGCGGGAGGTAGGGGAGAGACCCAGTACTTC
CASSPGLAGGRGETQYF
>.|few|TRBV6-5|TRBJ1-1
TGTGCCAGCATTACTCTGGTGTGGGAGGTCACTGAAGCTTTCTTT
CASITLVWEVTEAFF
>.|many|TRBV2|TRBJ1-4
TGTGCCAGCATATCACGGGGAGCGGAAAAACTGTTTTTT
CASISRGAEKLFF
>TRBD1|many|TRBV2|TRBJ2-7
TGTGCCAGCAGTGCGGACAGGGCACTTACCTACGAGCAGTACTTC
CASSADRALTYEQYF
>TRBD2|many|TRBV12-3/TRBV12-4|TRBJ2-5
TGTGCCAGCAGTCCCGGACTAGCGGGAGGAGAGACCCAGTACTTC
CASSPGLAGGETQYF
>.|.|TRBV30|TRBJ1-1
TGTGCCTGGGCGCACCTCGACGGTGGTTTGGCTGAAGCTTTCTTT
CAWAHLDGGLAEAFF
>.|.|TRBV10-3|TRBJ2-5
TGTGCCATCAGTGAGGATACTAGCCCTCGTGAGACCCAGTACTTC
CAISEDTSPRETQYF
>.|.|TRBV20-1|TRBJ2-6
TGCAGTGCTTTTCCATCTGGGGCCAACGTCCTGACTTTC
CSAFPSGANVLTF
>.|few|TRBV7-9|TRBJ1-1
TGTGCCAGCAGCTTAGCCGTAGGGGGAGGAACTGAAGCTTTCTTT
CASSLAVGGGTEAFF
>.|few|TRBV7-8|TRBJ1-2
TGTGCCAGCGGCGTAGGGGGGATCTATGGCTACACCTTC
CASGVGGIYGYTF
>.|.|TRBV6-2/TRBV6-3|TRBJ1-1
TGTGCCAGCAGTAACACACTGGGAGAGACTGAAGCTTTCTTT
CASSNTLGETEAFF
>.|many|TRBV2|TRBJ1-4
TGTGCCAGCAGCGAGGGCCCAGATAATGAAAAACTGTTTTTT
CASSEGPDNEKLFF
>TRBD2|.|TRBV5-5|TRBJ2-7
TGTGCCAGCACCACCGACCCGGGACTAGACTACGAGCAGTACTTC
CASTTDPGLDYEQYF
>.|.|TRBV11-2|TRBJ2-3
TGTGCCAGCAGCTTAGTGTGGTCAGATACGCAGTATTTT
CASSLVWSDTQYF
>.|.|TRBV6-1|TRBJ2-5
TGTGCCAGCAGCAGCGGGTACCAAGAGACCCAGTACTTC
CASSSGYQETQYF
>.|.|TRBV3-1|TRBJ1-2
TGTGCCAGCAGCCAACGGGGGGAGAATGGCTACACCTTC
CASSQRGENGYTF
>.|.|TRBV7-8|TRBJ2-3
TGTGCCAGCAGCACCGGGACTGTGGGACTCACAGATACGCAGTATTTT
CASSTGTVGLTDTQYF
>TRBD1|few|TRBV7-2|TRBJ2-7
TGTGCCAGCAGCTTAGTGGTTTCTCTCCAGGGGGCCGGGGAGCAGTACTTC
CASSLVVSLQGAGEQYF
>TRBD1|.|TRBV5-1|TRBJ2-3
TGCGCCAGCAGCCTGGGACAGAGAGGAGCGTGGGGCACAGATACGCAGTATTTT
CASSLGQRGAWGTDTQYF
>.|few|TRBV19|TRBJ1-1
TGTGCCAGTAAGGTCGGGGCAGGAAACACTGAAGCTTTCTTT
CASKVGAGNTEAFF
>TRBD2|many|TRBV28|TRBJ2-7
TGTGCCAGCAACGGTGGACTAGCGGGAGGCGAGCAGTACTTC
CASNGGLAGGEQYF
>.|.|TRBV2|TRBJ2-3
TGTGCCAGCAGTGATTACCTGACCGGGAATACGCAGTATTTT
CASSDYLTGNTQYF
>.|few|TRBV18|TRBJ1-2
TGTGCCAGCTCACCGCCTGGGAGTGAAGGCTACACCTTC
CASSPPGSEGYTF
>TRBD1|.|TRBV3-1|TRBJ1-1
TGTGCCAGCAGAACCGGGACAGGGGGCACTGAAGCTTTCTTT
CASRTGTGGTEAFF
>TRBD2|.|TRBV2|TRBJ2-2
TGTGCCAGCAGACGGACTAGCGGGATTAATCGCGGGGAGCTGTTTTTT
CASRRTSGINRGELFF
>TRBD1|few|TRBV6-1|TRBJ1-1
TGTGCCAGCAGGGCTTCAGGGGGCGGAGGCACTGAAGCTTTCTTT
CASRASGGGGTEAFF
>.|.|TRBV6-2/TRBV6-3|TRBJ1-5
TGTGCCAGCAGTTACTCGGGACGGTTTAGCAATCAGCCCCAGCATTTT
CASSYSGRFSNQPQHF